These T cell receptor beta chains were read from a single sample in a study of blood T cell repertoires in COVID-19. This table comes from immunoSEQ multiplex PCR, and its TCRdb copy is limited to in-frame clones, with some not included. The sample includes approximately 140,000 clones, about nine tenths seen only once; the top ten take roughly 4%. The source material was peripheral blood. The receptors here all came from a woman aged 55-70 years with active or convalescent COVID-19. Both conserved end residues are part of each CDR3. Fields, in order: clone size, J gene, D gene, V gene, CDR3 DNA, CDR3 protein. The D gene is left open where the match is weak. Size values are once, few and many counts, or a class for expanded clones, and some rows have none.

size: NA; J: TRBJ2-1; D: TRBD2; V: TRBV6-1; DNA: TGTGCCAGCAGTGAAGAAGGACTAGGGCAGTTCTTC; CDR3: CASSEEGLGQFF
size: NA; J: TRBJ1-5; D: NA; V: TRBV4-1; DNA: TGCGCCAGCAGTCCGTCTCTAGAAGGCCAGCCCCAGCATTTT; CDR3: CASSPSLEGQPQHF
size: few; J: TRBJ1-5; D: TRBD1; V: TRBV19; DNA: TGTGCCAGTAGTATCCAGGACAGGGGGGGTCATCAGCCCCAGCATTTT; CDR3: CASSIQDRGGHQPQHF
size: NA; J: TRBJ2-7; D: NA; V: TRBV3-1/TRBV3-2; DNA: TGTGCCAGCAGCCAGCCTTGTTGGGGCAGCAACTACGAGCAGTACTTC; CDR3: CASSQPCWGSNYEQYF
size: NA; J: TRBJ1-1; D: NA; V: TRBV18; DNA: TGTGCCAGCTCACCCACGTCGGGATACGTGAACACTGAAGCTTTCTTT; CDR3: CASSPTSGYVNTEAFF
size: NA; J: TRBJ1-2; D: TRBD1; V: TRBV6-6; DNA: TGTGCCAGCAGGACGGGACAGGGAGTCACCTTC; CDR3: CASRTGQGVTF
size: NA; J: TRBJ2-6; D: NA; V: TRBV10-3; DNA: TGTGCCATCAGTGAGTCGAGGAGCTCTGGGGCCAACGTCCTGACTTTC; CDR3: CAISESRSSGANVLTF
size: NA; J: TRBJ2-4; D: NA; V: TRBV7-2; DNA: TGTGCCAGCAGCTTAGACCCAGGCAAAAACATTCAGTACTTC; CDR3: CASSLDPGKNIQYF
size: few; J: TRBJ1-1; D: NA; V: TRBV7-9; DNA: TGTGCCAGCAGCCTACCGATGAACACTGAAGCTTTCTTT; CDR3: CASSLPMNTEAFF
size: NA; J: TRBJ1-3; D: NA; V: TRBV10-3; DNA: TGTGCCATCAGTGAGCAGGGAGGTGGAAACACCATATATTTT; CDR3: CAISEQGGGNTIYF
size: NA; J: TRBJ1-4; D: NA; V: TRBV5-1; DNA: TGCGCCAGCAGCCTTCAGGCAACTAATGAAAAACTGTTTTTT; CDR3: CASSLQATNEKLFF
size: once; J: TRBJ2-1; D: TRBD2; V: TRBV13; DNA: TGTGCCAGCAGCACAAGAACTAGCGGGGGGGCCGTTGAGCAGTTCTTC; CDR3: CASSTRTSGGAVEQFF
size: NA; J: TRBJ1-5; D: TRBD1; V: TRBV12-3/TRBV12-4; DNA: TGTGCCAGCAGTCGGGACAGGGAATCGCCCCAGCATTTT; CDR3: CASSRDRESPQHF
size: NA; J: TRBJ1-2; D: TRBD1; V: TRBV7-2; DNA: TGTGCCAGCAGCTCCGGGCGACAGGGGATGAGCTATGGCTACACCTTC; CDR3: CASSSGRQGMSYGYTF
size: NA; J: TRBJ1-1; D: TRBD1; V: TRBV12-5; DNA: TGTGCTAGTCAAGGACAGGTGAACACTGAAGCTTTCTTT; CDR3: CASQGQVNTEAFF
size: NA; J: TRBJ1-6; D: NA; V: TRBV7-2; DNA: TGTGCCAGCAGCGCGACAGCTAATAATTCACCCCTCCACTTT; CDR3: CASSATANNSPLHF
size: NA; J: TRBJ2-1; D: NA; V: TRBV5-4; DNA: TGTGCCAGCAGCTTGGGGCTAGTGACCAATGAGCAGTTCTTC; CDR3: CASSLGLVTNEQFF
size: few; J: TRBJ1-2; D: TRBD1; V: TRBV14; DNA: TGTGCCAGCAGCCACGACAGGGCAAATATCTATGGCTACACCTTC; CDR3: CASSHDRANIYGYTF
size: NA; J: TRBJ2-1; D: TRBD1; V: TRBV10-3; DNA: TGTGCCATCAGCAATGACAGGGCGAATGAGCAGTTCTTC; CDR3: CAISNDRANEQFF
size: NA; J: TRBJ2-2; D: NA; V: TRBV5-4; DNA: TGTGCCAGCAGCTTAATGGGGGGAAGGGGCACCGGGGAGCTGTTTTTT; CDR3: CASSLMGGRGTGELFF
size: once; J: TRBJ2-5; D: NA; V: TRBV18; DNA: TGTGCCAGCTCACCACCGGGCCCAGAAACGACCCAGTACTTC; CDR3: CASSPPGPETTQYF
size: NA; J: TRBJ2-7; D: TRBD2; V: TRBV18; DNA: TGTGCCAGCTCACCGTCTAGCGGGGGCGGGTACGAGCAGTACTTC; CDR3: CASSPSSGGGYEQYF
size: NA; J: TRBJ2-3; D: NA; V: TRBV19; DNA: TGTGCCAGTAGTAAGTCAGGGATAACGGGCACAGATACGCAGTATTTT; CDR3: CASSKSGITGTDTQYF
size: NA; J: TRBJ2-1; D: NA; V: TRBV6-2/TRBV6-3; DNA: TGTGCCAGCAGCCACTCCCTAGATTCCTCTGAGCAGTTCTTC; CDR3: CASSHSLDSSEQFF
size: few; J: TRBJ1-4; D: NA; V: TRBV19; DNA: TGTGCCAGTAGTATCATCCGGGAAAAACTGTTTTTT; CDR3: CASSIIREKLFF
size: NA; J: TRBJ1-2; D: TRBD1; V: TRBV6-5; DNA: TGTGCCAGCAGCGGACAGGTTTTTGGCTACACCTTC; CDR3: CASSGQVFGYTF
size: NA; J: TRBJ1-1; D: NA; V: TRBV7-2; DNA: TGTGCCAGCAGCGCCACAGGGAACACTGAAGCTTTCTTT; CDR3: CASSATGNTEAFF
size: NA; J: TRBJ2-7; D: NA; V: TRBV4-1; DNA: TGCGCCAGCAGCCAAGATTTCGGCAGGTCGCAGTACTTC; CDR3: CASSQDFGRSQYF
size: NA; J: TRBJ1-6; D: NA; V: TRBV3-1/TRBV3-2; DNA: TGTGCCAGCAGCCAAACAGGTCCTTATAATTCACCCCTCCACTTT; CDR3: CASSQTGPYNSPLHF
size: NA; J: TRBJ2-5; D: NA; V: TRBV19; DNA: TGTGCCAGTAGTGCCCAGGCGGGACAGTCGGAGACCCAGTACTTC; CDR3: CASSAQAGQSETQYF
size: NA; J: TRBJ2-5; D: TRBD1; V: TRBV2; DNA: TGTGCCAGCAGAGCACAGGGGAAAGGCCAAGAGACCCAGTACTTC; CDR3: CASRAQGKGQETQYF
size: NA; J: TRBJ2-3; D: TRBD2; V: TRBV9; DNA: TGTGCCAGCAGCGTAGGATATGCGGGGGGGAGCACAGATACGCAGTATTTT; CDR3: CASSVGYAGGSTDTQYF
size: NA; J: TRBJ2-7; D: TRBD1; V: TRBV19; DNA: TGTGCCAGTAGTTGGATCTCTTCGCGAGACAGGGCCTACGAGCAGTACTTC; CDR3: CASSWISSRDRAYEQYF
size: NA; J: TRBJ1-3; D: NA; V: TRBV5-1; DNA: TGCGCCAGCAGCTTGGGACAGGACTCTGGAAACACCATATATTTT; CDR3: CASSLGQDSGNTIYF
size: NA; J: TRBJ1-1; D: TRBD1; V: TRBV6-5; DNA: TGTGCCAGCAGGGGGACAGGGAACACTGAAGCTTTCTTT; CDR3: CASRGTGNTEAFF
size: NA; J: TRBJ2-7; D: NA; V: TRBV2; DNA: TGTGCCAGCAGTGGACAGGCGGCACGAGGGCAGTACTTC; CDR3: CASSGQAARGQYF
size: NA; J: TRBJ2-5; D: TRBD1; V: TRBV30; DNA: TGTGCCTGGGGGACAGGGGTAGAGGAGACCCAGTACTTC; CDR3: CAWGTGVEETQYF
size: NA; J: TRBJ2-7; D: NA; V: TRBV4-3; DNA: TGCGCCAGCAGCCAAGGAGGGGGGGTTTCCGAGCAGTACTTC; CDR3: CASSQGGGVSEQYF
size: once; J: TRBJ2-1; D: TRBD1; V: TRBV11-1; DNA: TGTGCCAGCAACCGGGACAGGGTGGACAATGAGCAGTTCTTC; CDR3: CASNRDRVDNEQFF
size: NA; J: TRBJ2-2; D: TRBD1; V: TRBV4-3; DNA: TGCGCCAGCAGCCAAGGTCAGGGGGCGAACACCGGGGAGCTGTTTTTT; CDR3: CASSQGQGANTGELFF
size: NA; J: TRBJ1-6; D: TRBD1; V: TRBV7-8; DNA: TGTGCCAGCAGCCAAGGGACAGGTCTTAATTCACCCCTCCACTTT; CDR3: CASSQGTGLNSPLHF
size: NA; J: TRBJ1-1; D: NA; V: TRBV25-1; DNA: TGTGCCAGCAGTGCCAGAGGGGGGGCGCTTACCGCTTTCTTT; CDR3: CASSARGGALTAFF
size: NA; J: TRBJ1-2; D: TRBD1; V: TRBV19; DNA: TGTGCCAGTAGACGCGTGGAGGGGGCGTTTGAGGGCTACACCTTC; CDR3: CASRRVEGAFEGYTF
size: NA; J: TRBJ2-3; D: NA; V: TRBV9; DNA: TGTGCCAGCGGTTCCGACCGGGGATCTCAGTATTTT; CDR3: CASGSDRGSQYF
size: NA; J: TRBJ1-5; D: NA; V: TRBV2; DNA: TGTGCCAGCAGGGAGACAGATTCAGGGAGCAATCAGCCCCAGCATTTT; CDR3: CASRETDSGSNQPQHF
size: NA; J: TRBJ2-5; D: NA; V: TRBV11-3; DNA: TGTGCCAGCAGCTCAGGGGGGGAGACCCAGTACTTC; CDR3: CASSSGGETQYF
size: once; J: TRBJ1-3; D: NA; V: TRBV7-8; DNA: TGTGCCAGCAGCTTAGGCGGGACTCCCGGGGGAAACACCATATATTTT; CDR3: CASSLGGTPGGNTIYF
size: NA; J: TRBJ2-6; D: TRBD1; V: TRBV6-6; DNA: TGTGCCAGCAGTCCCCGACAGGGTGGGGGCGCTGGGGCCAACGTCCTGACTTTC; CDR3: CASSPRQGGGAGANVLTF